Each of the 5 T cell receptor beta chains below was sequenced from the same sample in a study of cytomegalovirus exposure and HLA in healthy donors. With 60 Vbeta and 13 Jbeta primers, the PCR was carried out. The method was immunoSEQ multiplex PCR; TCRdb's version includes in-frame clones alone and lacks a portion of them. This table holds approximately 150,000 clones, around 64% found once. The specimen was PBMCs. These receptors all stem from a woman aged 25 to 39 in good health and CMV-seronegative.

This clone occurred once. The chain combines TRBV28 with TRBJ2-7; D gene ambiguous. Deletions cut 3 bases from V and 9 bases from J, with 12 bases between. The germline gives CDR1 MDHEN, CDR2 SYDVKM. CDR3 size: 12 residues. Written as DNA, the CDR3 is TGTGCCAGCAGTTTTGAGGTGCGGCGGCAGTACTTC. Translation: CASSFEVRRQYF.

The chain has TRBV7-7 and TRBJ2-2; a possible D gene is TRBD2 (5 bases). V was shortened by 0 bases and J by 7 bases, with 9 bases between the two germline ends. The CDR3 extends over 14 amino acids. Germline V CDR1 and CDR2: SSHAT, FNYEAQ (reference sequence). The CDR3 reads CASSLASRGGELFF. DNA of the CDR3: TGTGCCAGCAGCTTAGCCTCTCGGGGCGGGGAGCTGTTTTTT.

The chain couples TRBV2 to TRBJ1-5; possible D gene TRBD1, 6 bases. CDR3 length: 16 residues. CDR1 and CDR2 from the germline V gene are SNHLY and FYNNEI. V lost 6 bases, J lost 3 bases, and 18 bases lay in between. CDR3 nucleotides: TGTGCCAGCAGCCAAGAGGGAGGGGGGATCAATCAGCCCCAGCATTTT. Encoded protein: CASSQEGGGINQPQHF.

The chain combines TRBV12-5 with TRBJ1-1; D is uncertain. V was clipped by 6 bases and J by 4 bases, with 15 bases between them. The CDR3 extends over 14 amino acids. CDR1 LGHNT and CDR2 FRNRAP come from the germline V gene. The CDR3 loop is CASGRQQSPTEAFF. The CDR3 region has the DNA TGTGCTAGTGGCCGACAACAGAGTCCCACTGAAGCTTTCTTT.

This clone turned up a few times. The V call is TRBV27, the J call TRBJ1-2, with TRBD1 identical over 8 bases. V shed 5 bases and J 10 bases; nucleotides not matched to a gene: 15. CDR1 and CDR2 from the germline V gene are MNHEY and SMNVEV (reference sequence). This CDR3 spans 15 amino acids. The CDR3 loop reads CASSALDRGRLVYTF. The DNA of the CDR3 is TGTGCCAGCAGTGCACTAGACAGGGGACGGTTAGTCTACACCTTC.